These 29 T cell receptor beta chains came from one sample sequenced in a study of blood T cell repertoires in COVID-19. Clones were read by immunoSEQ multiplex PCR, and TCRdb kept only the in-frame ones, dropping some. The sample comprises about 130,000 clones, 60% to 85% of which are singletons, and about 18% rests with the top ten. The specimen was peripheral blood. Receptors were obtained from a man aged 80 or over with acute or convalescent COVID-19.

This clone was detected once. This rearrangement joins TRBV5-6 to TRBJ2-7; TRBD1 matches at 7 bases. This CDR3 is built from 13 residues. V shed 5 bases, J shed 3 bases, and the junction held 5 bases outside the gene matches. Germline V gene lookup returns CDR1 SGHDT and CDR2 YYEEEE. The CDR3 nucleotides read TGTGCCAGCAGGTACGACAGGGACTACGAGCAGTACTTC. It codes for CASRYDRDYEQYF.

DNA for the CDR3: TGTGCCAGCAGCCCCCGACCCGGAGGCCAAGAGACCCAGTACTTC. Protein: CASSPRPGGQETQYF. The chain carries TRBV5-6 and TRBJ2-5, with a tentative D call TRBD2 (5 bases). Trimming shortened V by 4 bases and J by 1 base, and 14 bases separated the two germline ends. This CDR3 comprises 15 residues. Germline CDR1 SGHDT, CDR2 YYEEEE.

V usage is TRBV5-4 and J usage is TRBJ1-2; D call uncertain. The V and J ends lost 4 bases and 4 bases respectively, with 11 bases between them. The V gene's germline CDR1 is SGHNT and CDR2 YYREEE (reference sequence). The CDR3 is 13 residues long. CDR3: CASSQRVGYGYTF. The DNA for the CDR3 is TGTGCCAGCAGCCAGCGGGTGGGCTATGGCTACACCTTC.

The count of this clone is one. The rearrangement links TRBV29-1 to TRBJ1-1; 8 bases match TRBD1. V shed 4 bases and J 1 base; nucleotides not matched to a gene: 5. Per the germline V gene, CDR1 is SQVTM and CDR2 is ANQGSEA. This CDR3 spans 14 amino acids. DNA for the CDR3: TGCAGCGTTGTTGGACAGGGATCGAACACTGAAGCTTTCTTT. Encoded protein: CSVVGQGSNTEAFF.

The V gene is TRBV3-1 (or the pseudogene TRBV3-2), the J gene TRBJ2-2, with D perhaps TRBD2 (5 bases). Trimming pared 1 base from V and 6 bases from J, leaving 6 bases between. Looked up from germline, CDR1 is LGHDT and CDR2 is YNNKEL (reference sequence). The CDR3 is 13 amino acids. CDR3 loop: CASSQVGAGELFF. CDR3 DNA: TGTGCCAGCAGCCAAGTGGGAGCCGGGGAGCTGTTTTTT.

The V call is TRBV6-5, the J call TRBJ2-1; 7 positions match TRBD1. This CDR3 has 14 amino acids. With 0 bases clipped from V and 9 bases from J, the junction kept 5 bases outside the gene matches. Germline CDR1 and CDR2: MNHEY and SVGAGI. The CDR3 DNA is TGTGCCAGCAGTTACTCAGGGGGCTCAGGTGAGCAGTTCTTC. This translates into CASSYSGGSGEQFF.

V gene TRBV28 combines with J gene TRBJ2-7; D may be TRBD2 (6 bases). Germline V gives CDR1 MDHEN, CDR2 SYDVKM. V was clipped by 5 bases and J by 2 bases, with 19 bases between them. The length of the CDR3 is 16 residues. CDR3 nucleotides: TGTGCCAGCAGTCCATCATCGGGACGGGGGACCTACGAGCAGTACTTC. Translated: CASSPSSGRGTYEQYF.

The rearrangement links TRBV6-1 to TRBJ1-2, with D uncertain. The CDR3 extends over 13 amino acids. In germline, CDR1 is MNHNS, CDR2 SASEGT. Trimming shortened V by 2 bases and J by 2 bases, and 6 bases separated the two germline ends. DNA of the CDR3: TGTGCCAGCAGTGAAATGAGAAACTATGGCTACACCTTC. Translated, it gives CASSEMRNYGYTF.

The chain has TRBV12-3 or TRBV12-4 and TRBJ2-7; 7 bases line up with TRBD2. The CDR3 has 12 amino acids. The V and J ends lost 3 bases and 4 bases, in that order; junction bases with no gene match: 0. The CDR3 protein is CASSFGGYEQYF. The CDR3, as DNA: TGTGCCAGCAGTTTCGGGGGGTACGAGCAGTACTTC.

This clone was counted only a few times. The gene calls are TRBV4-1 and TRBJ2-1; the D is unclear. V lost 0 bases and J lost 0, with 6 bases in between. Germline CDR1 reads MGHRA; CDR2 reads YSYEKL. The CDR3 runs 15 residues. CDR3 bases: TGCGCCAGCAGCCAAGAGGCCAGCTCCTACAATGAGCAGTTCTTC. Residues: CASSQEASSYNEQFF.

The chain uses TRBV5-6 and TRBJ1-3; tentatively, D is TRBD1 (6 bases). The V and J ends lost 5 bases and 1 base respectively, with 16 bases between them. Germline V gene sequence: CDR1 SGHDT, CDR2 YYEEEE. This CDR3 has 16 residues. The DNA of the CDR3 is TGTGCCAGCAGAAACAGGGACCGTTTTTCTGGAAACACCATATATTTT. Amino acid sequence: CASRNRDRFSGNTIYF.

This clone turned up a few times. CDR3 DNA sequence: TGTGCCAGCAGCAAATACAGGGGGCATTCACCCCTCCACTTT. It specifies CASSKYRGHSPLHF. The chain is built from TRBV21-1 and TRBJ1-6; the table's D call, TRBD1, has no DNA check behind it. TRBV21-1 is shown as a pseudogene. This CDR3 is 14 amino acids long.

This clone was recorded once. The V and J genes are TRBV7-2 and TRBJ2-5; D gene ambiguous. The CDR3 has 11 residues. Germline loops: CDR1 SGHTA, CDR2 FQGNSA. The ends were cut back, 4 bases at V and 3 bases at J, with 3 bases in the middle. The CDR3 DNA is TGTGCCAGCAGCTCTAAAGAGACCCAGTACTTC. Encoded protein: CASSSKETQYF.

J is TRBJ1-1 and V is TRBV5-6; the D is unclear. The CDR3 consists of 12 residues. Trimming removed 2 bases at V and 5 bases at J, with 7 bases between. The germline V gene encodes CDR1 SGHDT and CDR2 YYEEEE. The CDR3 DNA follows: TGTGCCAGCAGCTTTGGGAGTACTGAAGCTTTCTTT. Translating gives CASSFGSTEAFF.

Only a few counts were recorded for this clone. J is TRBJ1-4 and V is TRBV4-1; tentative D call: TRBD1 (6 bases). Trimming shortened V by 2 bases and J by 7 bases, and 11 bases separated the two germline ends. This CDR3 is built from 14 residues. CDR1 and CDR2 from the germline V gene are MGHRA and YSYEKL. The CDR3 DNA reads TGCGCCAGCAGCCAACAGGGGTCTTCTGAAAAACTGTTTTTT. Translation gives CASSQQGSSEKLFF.

The table lists this clone with a count of one. The chain uses TRBV4-2 and TRBJ2-6; D remains unclear. V lost 4 bases, J lost 5 bases, and 15 bases lay in between. Germline assignment: CDR1 LGHNA and CDR2 YNFKEQ. The CDR3 is 16 residues long. The CDR3 here is CASSPNSGLWANVLTF. Here the CDR3 DNA reads TGTGCCAGCAGCCCCAATTCAGGTCTCTGGGCCAACGTCCTGACTTTC.

There are a few counts of this clone. The chain joins TRBV27 to TRBJ1-2, with 7 bases fitting TRBD1. Per germline, CDR1 MNHEY and CDR2 SMNVEV (reference sequence). Trimming took 3 bases from V and 7 from J; bases not matched to a gene: 5. The CDR3 length is 13 residues. As DNA, the CDR3 is TGTGCCAGCAGTTTTACAGGGGTGGGTGGCTACACCTTC. Translation gives CASSFTGVGGYTF.

The chain carries TRBV7-9 and TRBJ2-7; 8 bases are a match to TRBD1. Germline V gives CDR1 SEHNR, CDR2 FQNEAQ (reference sequence). The CDR3 runs to 16 residues. The V and J ends lost 1 base and 1 base, in that order; junction bases with no gene match: 6. The CDR3 DNA reads as TGTGCCAGCAGCTTAGAACCGGGACAGGCTTCCTACGAGCAGTACTTC. Protein product: CASSLEPGQASYEQYF.

This clone was counted once. This chain connects TRBV21-1 to TRBJ2-1; no DNA check was done on the table's D call, TRBD1. TRBV21-1 is a pseudogene locus. The CDR3 runs to 12 residues. The CDR3 loop is CAITSPGREQFF. The CDR3 DNA reads as TGTGCCATCACGAGTCCTGGGCGTGAGCAGTTCTTC.

V and J are TRBV5-4 and TRBJ2-3; weak D call: TRBD2 (6 bases). The V end was cut by 0 bases, the J end by 2 bases, with 16 bases between. Per the germline V gene, CDR1 is SGHNT and CDR2 is YYREEE (reference sequence). The CDR3 is made up of 17 amino acids. CDR3: CASSLGGRRGDTDTQYF. CDR3 nucleotides: TGTGCCAGCAGCTTGGGGGGGAGACGCGGGGACACAGATACGCAGTATTTT.

V and J are TRBV14 and TRBJ1-6, with D unclear. Germline V CDR1 and CDR2: SGHDN, FVKESK. V shed 0 bases and J shed 7 bases, with 16 bases lying between them. The CDR3 extends over 17 amino acids. The CDR3 region has the DNA TGTGCCAGCAGCCAAGAGCGAGGAGGGCGAGGGAATTCACCCCTCCACTTT. Protein product: CASSQERGGRGNSPLHF.

A note on this clone: A junction end diverges from the germline sequence, so it may reflect a read error. The chain carries TRBV6-5 and TRBJ2-7; D possibly corresponds to TRBD2 (6 bases). There are 14 residues in the CDR3. The germline V gene has CDR1 MNHEY and CDR2 SVGAGI. CDR3 protein: CASSYSSTAGRKDF. In DNA form, the CDR3 reads TGTGCCAGCAGTTACTCATCGACGGCAGGGAGGAAGGATTTC.

The V and J genes are TRBV28 and TRBJ1-6; D is uncertain. V lost 1 base and J 0 bases, leaving 10 bases between the germline ends. This CDR3 spans 17 amino acids. Looked up from germline, CDR1 is MDHEN and CDR2 is SYDVKM. The CDR3: CASSLYPGSSYNSPLHF. The CDR3, as DNA: TGTGCCAGCAGTTTATATCCAGGCAGCTCCTATAATTCACCCCTCCACTTT. Drawing the rest from reference TRBV28 and TRBJ1-6, the complete variable domain is DVKVTQSSRYLVKRTGEKVFLECVQDMDHENMFWYRQDPGLGLRLIYFSYDVKMKEKGDIPEGYSVSREKKERFSLILESASTNQTSMYLCASSLYPGSSYNSPLHFGNGTRLTVT.

V gene TRBV6-2 or TRBV6-3 combines with J gene TRBJ1-1, with 9 bases identical to TRBD1. This CDR3 contains 14 residues. CDR1 MNHEY and CDR2 SVGEGT come from the germline V gene. J lost 8 bases, V lost 4 bases, and 8 bases had no gene match. Here the CDR3 DNA reads TGTGCCAGCAGTTTTTTCACAGGGGGCTTGGAAGCTTTCTTT. This gives the protein CASSFFTGGLEAFF.

The chain is built from TRBV27 and TRBJ2-1; D is uncertain. CDR3 length equals 14 residues. Trimming stripped 5 bases from V and 6 bases from J, with 14 bases between. The germline gives CDR1 MNHEY, CDR2 SMNVEV (reference sequence). CDR3 in amino acids: CASSPSFESNEQFF. DNA of the CDR3: TGTGCCAGCAGTCCCAGTTTCGAATCCAATGAGCAGTTCTTC.

The J gene is TRBJ2-7, the V gene TRBV30; 9 bases align to TRBD1. In germline, CDR1 is GTSNPN, CDR2 SVGIG (reference sequence). The junction had 10 bases not matched to a gene; V was cut back by 4 bases and J by 3 bases. The length of the CDR3 is 15 residues. CDR3 region: CAWIRQLTGGYEQYF. The CDR3 DNA reads as TGTGCCTGGATCAGACAATTGACAGGGGGCTACGAGCAGTACTTC.

The chain is built from TRBV7-2 and TRBJ2-1; 7 bases are shared with TRBD2. Losses at the gene ends were 5 bases for V and 4 bases for J; bases not matched to a gene: 5. From germline, CDR1 is SGHTA and CDR2 FQGNSA. The CDR3 has 14 amino acids. In nucleotides, the CDR3 is TGTGCCAGCAGCCTAACGGGGGGATACAATGAGCAGTTCTTC. It encodes CASSLTGGYNEQFF. Drawing the rest from reference TRBV7-2 and TRBJ2-1, the complete variable domain is GAGVSQSPSNKVTEKGKDVELRCDPISGHTALYWYRQSLGQGLEFLIYFQGNSAPDKSGLPSDRFSAERTGGSVSTLTIQRTQQEDSAVYLCASSLTGGYNEQFFGPGTRLTVL.

This clone was picked up a small number of times. The gene calls are TRBV6-5 and TRBJ1-2; TRBD1 aligns across 8 bases. The CDR3 loop spans 15 amino acids. The germline V gene has CDR1 MNHEY and CDR2 SVGAGI. Trimming at V came to 7 bases and at J to 2 bases, leaving 9 bases not matched to a gene. CDR3 loop: CASTPRDRQNYGYTF. CDR3 DNA sequence: TGTGCCAGCACTCCAAGGGACAGGCAGAACTATGGCTACACCTTC.

V gene TRBV4-1 combines with J gene TRBJ2-2; TRBD1 matches 8 bases. This CDR3 contains 16 residues. Per germline, CDR1 MGHRA and CDR2 YSYEKL. After removal of 0 bases from V and 5 bases from J, the junction contained 5 bases not matched to a gene. CDR3 loop: CASSQDPGGPTGELFF. The CDR3 bases are TGCGCCAGCAGCCAAGATCCAGGGGGCCCGACCGGGGAGCTGTTTTTT.